The 9 T cell receptor beta chains given below trace back to one sample, sequenced in a study of radiotherapy plus CTLA-4 blockade in lung cancer. Sequencing was performed with immunoSEQ multiplex PCR; in TCRdb, only in-frame clones are kept and a portion is missing. The sample includes about 78,000 clones, 70% to 90% of them seen just once. Sequencing was performed on peripheral blood, taken from a patient treated with radiotherapy plus ipilimumab. Receptor source: a human donor with non-small cell lung cancer who had stable disease on radiotherapy plus ipilimumab.

The chain links TRBV28 to TRBJ1-1; 9 bases align to TRBD1. Per germline, CDR1 MDHEN and CDR2 SYDVKM. Trimming took 6 bases from V and 1 from J; bases not matched to a gene: 9. The CDR3 has 16 residues. CDR3 region: CASRTGDRVENTEAFF. The CDR3 nucleotides read TGTGCCAGCAGGACTGGGGACAGGGTGGAGAACACTGAAGCTTTCTTT.

The V call is TRBV9, the J call TRBJ2-5; D is possibly TRBD2 (6 bases). Germline CDR1 is SGDLS and CDR2 is YYNGEE. CDR3 length equals 16 residues. V lost 7 bases, J lost 0 bases, and 19 bases lay in between. CDR3 protein: CASGRGGGTYQETQYF. DNA for the CDR3: TGTGCCAGCGGGCGAGGTGGAGGGACGTACCAAGAGACCCAGTACTTC.

This chain uses TRBV19 with TRBJ2-7; the D is unclear. The CDR3 consists of 13 residues. Trimming took 6 bases from V and 0 from J, leaving 9 bases between them. Germline CDR1 and CDR2: LNHDA and SQIVND (reference sequence). The CDR3 sequence: CASRRSPSYEQYF. The CDR3, as DNA: TGTGCCAGTAGAAGGAGCCCCTCCTACGAGCAGTACTTC. Full variable domain (remainder filled in from reference TRBV19 and TRBJ2-7): DGGITQSPKYLFRKEGQNVTLSCEQNLNHDAMYWYRQDPGQGLRLIYYSQIVNDFQKGDIAEGYSVSREKKESFPLTVTSAQKNPTAFYLCASRRSPSYEQYFGPGTRLTVT.

The chain couples TRBV15 to TRBJ1-1, with 7 bases lining up with TRBD1. J was trimmed by 1 base and V by 2 bases; bases with no gene match: 10. Germline loops: CDR1 LNHNV, CDR2 YYDKDF (reference sequence). The CDR3 contains 17 residues. CDR3 in amino acids: CATSRSPRQGPNTEAFF. In DNA form, the CDR3 reads TGTGCCACCAGCAGATCCCCCCGACAGGGCCCGAACACTGAAGCTTTCTTT.

This clone was seen a single time. CDR3 DNA sequence: TGTGCCAGCAGTCGAGGGACAGGGATGAACACTGAAGCTTTCTTT. This translates into CASSRGTGMNTEAFF. This sequence joins TRBV27 and TRBJ1-1, with 9 bases lining up with TRBD1. CDR3 length equals 15 residues. Trimming removed 5 bases from V and 0 bases from J; junction bases left unmatched: 4. Germline V lookup: CDR1 MNHEY, CDR2 SMNVEV (reference sequence).

The chain employs TRBV11-2 and TRBJ2-7; 7 bases align to TRBD2. Germline CDR1 is SGHAT and CDR2 is FQNNGV. There are 15 residues in the CDR3. J was trimmed by 2 bases and V by 5 bases; bases with no gene match: 9. CDR3 sequence (DNA): TGTGCCAGCAGCCCAGACTCAGCGGGGACCTACGAGCAGTACTTC. Protein sequence: CASSPDSAGTYEQYF.

V gene TRBV30 combines with J gene TRBJ2-3; D may match TRBD1 or TRBD2 (5 bases each). The CDR3 is 13 amino acids. Trimming left V 1 base short and J 2 bases short, with 7 bases between. CDR1 is GTSNPN and CDR2 is SVGIG in the germline V gene (reference sequence). As DNA, the CDR3 is TGTGCCTGGAGTGGGGGGTTCACAGATACGCAGTATTTT. Encoded protein: CAWSGGFTDTQYF.

This clone was seen a single time. The chain links TRBV9 to TRBJ2-1; perhaps TRBD1 as D (5 bases). CDR3 length equals 15 residues. The V gene's germline CDR1 is SGDLS and CDR2 YYNGEE. V was trimmed by 3 bases and J by 1 base, leaving 11 bases between them. CDR3 coding DNA: TGTGCCAGCAGCGCAGATAAGGGGTCCTACAATGAGCAGTTCTTC. It is translated as CASSADKGSYNEQFF. Full variable domain (remainder filled in from reference TRBV9 and TRBJ2-1): DSGVTQTPKHLITATGQRVTLRCSPRSGDLSVYWYQQSLDQGLQFLIQYYNGEERAKGNILERFSAQQFPDLHSELNLSSLELGDSALYFCASSADKGSYNEQFFGPGTRLTVL.

The CDR3 protein is CASSLGTATTYEQYF. Here the CDR3 DNA reads TGTGCCAGCAGCTTAGGGACAGCAACAACCTACGAGCAGTACTTC. The chain couples TRBV7-3 to TRBJ2-7; 7 nucleotides agree with TRBD1. Trimming at V came to 2 bases and at J to 2 bases, leaving 6 bases not matched to a gene. Germline assignment: CDR1 SGHTA and CDR2 FQGTGA. This CDR3 has 15 residues.